The 11 T cell receptor beta chains given below trace back to one sample, sequenced in a study of CXCR3-negative and CXCR3-positive naive CD8 T cells. Libraries were UMI-labeled 5' RACE TRB cDNA. From the 5' RACE reads, TCRdb lists one entry per CDR3 protein and no DNA. The sample is made up of tens of thousands of distinct CDR3 sequences, and the top ten hold about 14% of it. The material sequenced was memory CD8+ T cells from blood. The origin of the receptors is a human donor in good health. Some clones in this sample may be carry-over from other donors' samples.

V gene TRBV7-9 combines with J gene TRBJ2-4; as DNA is missing, the TRBD1 call by TCRdb cannot be tested. CDR3 length: 16 residues. CDR1 is SEHNR, CDR2 FQNEAQ, per germline (reference sequence). The CDR3 spells CASSATDRGAKNIQYF.

CDR3 protein: CASSFNGATEAFF. The V and J genes are TRBV7-9 and TRBJ1-1; TCRdb designates TRBD1, a call that cannot be tested without DNA. Per germline, CDR1 SEHNR and CDR2 FQNEAQ (reference sequence). This CDR3 is 13 amino acids long.

The chain links TRBV4-3 to TRBJ2-7; as DNA is missing, the TRBD1 call by TCRdb cannot be tested. This CDR3 has 17 amino acids. The V gene's germline CDR1 is LGHNA and CDR2 YSLEER. CDR3 loop: CASSQDRRQGTSYEQYF.

V is TRBV29-1 and J is TRBJ2-7; TCRdb names TRBD1, which stays unverified in the absence of DNA. The germline gives CDR1 SQVTM, CDR2 ANQGSEA. There are 16 residues in the CDR3. The CDR3 reads CSVEGGQGRSSYEQYF.

CDR3 in amino acids: CASSSQRDRANTGELFF. This chain links TRBV5-1 with TRBJ2-2; TCRdb picks TRBD1, but there is no DNA to check that call. CDR3 length: 17 residues. Germline lookup yields CDR1 SGHRS and CDR2 YFSETQ.

The chain uses TRBV29-1 and TRBJ2-2; TCRdb picks TRBD1, but there is no DNA to check that call. Looked up from germline, CDR1 is SQVTM and CDR2 is ANQGSEA. The length of the CDR3 is 15 residues. Here the CDR3 reads CSVVTNWGNTGELFF.

The genes are TRBV14 and TRBJ2-2; TCRdb calls TRBD1, which cannot be checked without DNA. CDR1 and CDR2 (germline): SGHDN, FVKESK. The CDR3 is 16 residues long. The CDR3 here is CASSRSGTGKTGELFF.

This chain connects TRBV4-2 to TRBJ2-1; without DNA, the TCRdb call of TRBD1 cannot be checked. This CDR3 has 14 amino acids. CDR1 is LGHNA, CDR2 YNFKEQ, per germline. This CDR3 is CASSPREGANEQFF.

The chain joins TRBV29-1 to TRBJ2-7; TCRdb selects TRBD1, and the lack of DNA leaves this call unchecked. Germline V gene lookup returns CDR1 SQVTM and CDR2 ANQGSEA. This CDR3 spans 13 amino acids. The CDR3: CSVSTGHAYEQYF.

V gene TRBV29-1 combines with J gene TRBJ2-7; the TCRdb D gene call, TRBD1, has no DNA to confirm it. Germline V lookup: CDR1 SQVTM, CDR2 ANQGSEA. This CDR3 has 13 residues. This CDR3 reads CSVEGQGTYEQYF.

The V call is TRBV29-1, the J call TRBJ2-2. The germline V gene has CDR1 SQVTM and CDR2 ANQGSEA. This CDR3 has 13 amino acids. The CDR3 sequence: CSVDEVGSGELFF.